One T cell receptor (beta chain) is described in this entry. These data originate in a study of T cell changes during pregnancy in multiple sclerosis. V was shortened by 0 bases and J by 7 bases, with 18 bases between the two germline ends. The CDR3 runs to 16 residues. Germline-derived CDR1 and CDR2 are LGHNT and FRNRAP. The repertoire was sequenced with immunoSEQ multiplex PCR; TCRdb's copy has only in-frame clones and lacks some. This table has 35,000 or so clones, 88% appearing once. This receptor was obtained from a female donor with multiple sclerosis, enrolled in a pregnancy study. This specimen was CD4+ T cells from peripheral blood mononuclear cells, taken before pregnancy. This chain links TRBV12-5 with TRBJ1-2; D is perhaps TRBD1 (6 bases). This CDR3 reads CASGLVVGRGRFGYTF. DNA of the CDR3: TGTGCTAGTGGTTTGGTAGTGGGCAGGGGAAGATTTGGCTACACCTTC.